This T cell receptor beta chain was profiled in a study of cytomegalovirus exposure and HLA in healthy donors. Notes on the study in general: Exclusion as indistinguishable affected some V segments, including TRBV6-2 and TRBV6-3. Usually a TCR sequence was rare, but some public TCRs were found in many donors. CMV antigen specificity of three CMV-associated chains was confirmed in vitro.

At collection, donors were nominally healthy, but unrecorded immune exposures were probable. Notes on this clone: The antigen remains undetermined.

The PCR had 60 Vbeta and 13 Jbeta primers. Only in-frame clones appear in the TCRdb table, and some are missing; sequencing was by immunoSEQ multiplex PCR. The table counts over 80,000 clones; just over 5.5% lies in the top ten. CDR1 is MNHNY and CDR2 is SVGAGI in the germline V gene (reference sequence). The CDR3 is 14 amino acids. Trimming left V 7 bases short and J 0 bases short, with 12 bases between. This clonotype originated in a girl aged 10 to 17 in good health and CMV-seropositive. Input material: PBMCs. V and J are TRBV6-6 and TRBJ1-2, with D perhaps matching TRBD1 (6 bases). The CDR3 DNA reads TGTGCCAGCATGGATGCAGGGGCTAACTATGGCTACACCTTC. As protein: CASMDAGANYGYTF.